Listed below are T cell receptor beta chains from one sample, sequenced in a study of blood T cell repertoires in COVID-19. The method was immunoSEQ multiplex PCR; TCRdb's version includes in-frame clones alone and lacks a portion of them. The sample lists about 200,000 clones, 80% to 90% occurring once. Specimen: PBMCs or T cells enriched from blood (not recorded which). All receptors derive from a young woman who had recovered from COVID-19. Both conserved end residues are part of each CDR3. D genes are given only for firm matches. Only some rows state a clone size, as once, few, many or a class for expanded clones.

cdr3_nt cdr3_aa clone_size j_call v_call d_call
TGTGCCATCAGTGACGGGGGAAACTCTGGAAACACCATATATTTT CAISDGGNSGNTIYF NA TRBJ1-3 TRBV10-3 NA
TGTGCCAGCAGCTCCCTAGAGCCTAGCGGGGCCACAGATACGCAGTATTTT CASSSLEPSGATDTQYF NA TRBJ2-3 TRBV13 TRBD2
TGTGCCAGCAGCCCTCGACAGGGGGTAAGCTCCTATAATTCACCCCTCCACTTT CASSPRQGVSSYNSPLHF NA TRBJ1-6 TRBV5-6 TRBD1
TGTGCCAGCAGCGCACGTCGGGGCACGGAGCCGGAGGGGACCCAGTACTTC CASSARRGTEPEGTQYF NA TRBJ2-5 TRBV11-2 NA
TGTGCCAGCAGTGTGAGAGAGGAAGAGACCCAGTACTTC CASSVREEETQYF NA TRBJ2-5 TRBV7-9 NA
TGTGCCAGCAGTGGGGGGGACAGGGGTGTTGGCTACACCTTC CASSGGDRGVGYTF NA TRBJ1-2 TRBV2 TRBD1
TGTGCCAGCAGCTTAGGTCTTTATTCACCCCTCCACTTT CASSLGLYSPLHF NA TRBJ1-6 TRBV7-2 NA
TGTGCCAGCAGCAAATCGAGAGTAGTAGCGGGGCTCAATGAGCAGTTCTTC CASSKSRVVAGLNEQFF NA TRBJ2-1 TRBV21-1 NA
TGTGCCAGCTCACCATCAGGGGCAGGAAACACCATATATTTT CASSPSGAGNTIYF NA TRBJ1-3 TRBV18 NA
TGTGCCAGCTGGGGACAGGGAAGCTATGGCTACACCTTC CASWGQGSYGYTF NA TRBJ1-2 TRBV28 TRBD1
TGTGCCAGCAGTTTTTATAGCGGGGGGGTCTACGAGCAGTACTTC CASSFYSGGVYEQYF once TRBJ2-7 TRBV28 TRBD2
TGCGCCAGCAGCGTGGGGCCCCAGGAGACCCAGTACTTC CASSVGPQETQYF once TRBJ2-5 TRBV5-1 NA
TGCGCCAGTTGCCCGAGGGCAACAACTAATGAAAAACTGTTTTTT CASCPRATTNEKLFF NA TRBJ1-4 TRBV10-2 NA
TGTGCCAGCAGCTCTATACAACAGGGGATCACCGGGGAGCTGTTTTTT CASSSIQQGITGELFF NA TRBJ2-2 TRBV5-6 TRBD1
TGTGCCAGCAGCTTGGATAGCGGGGGGGCTGCTAGGGAGCTGTTTTTT CASSLDSGGAARELFF NA TRBJ2-2 TRBV5-5 TRBD2
TGTGCCAGCAGCACCCTACCGGACAGGGTCGGGTATCGAAGCAATCAGCCCCAGCATTTT CASSTLPDRVGYRSNQPQHF NA TRBJ1-5 TRBV2 TRBD1
TGTGCCAGCAGCCAATCTGTCAGCGCTATTTACGAGCAGTACTTC CASSQSVSAIYEQYF NA TRBJ2-7 TRBV16 NA
TGTGCCAGCAGCCCGGAGGGAGCGGGGGGTCGAGGGACCCAGTACTTC CASSPEGAGGRGTQYF NA TRBJ2-5 TRBV11-2 TRBD2
TGTGCCAGTAGGAAGGGGGCGCGAATGAACACTGAAGCTTTCTTT CASRKGARMNTEAFF NA TRBJ1-1 TRBV19 TRBD1
TGTGCCAGCAGTGACCCCCCGGGATCTGAGCAGTTCTTC CASSDPPGSEQFF NA TRBJ2-1 TRBV6-4 NA
TGTGCCAGCAGTGAAGGTATCGGTCTTAATGAAAAACTGTTTTTT CASSEGIGLNEKLFF NA TRBJ1-4 TRBV2 NA
TGTGCCGGACGGACAGGCCTTAACACCGGGGAGCTGTTTTTT CAGRTGLNTGELFF few TRBJ2-2 TRBV2 TRBD1
TGTGCCAGCAGCCTCCGGGACAGGGGCCATGAGCAGTTCTTC CASSLRDRGHEQFF NA TRBJ2-1 TRBV13 TRBD1
TGTGCCAGCAGCCCACCGGACAGGGTATCTGAAGCTTTCTTT CASSPPDRVSEAFF NA TRBJ1-1 TRBV9 TRBD1
TGTGCCAGCAGACCTACAGAGTCCTACTATGGCTACACCTTC CASRPTESYYGYTF once TRBJ1-2 TRBV28 NA
TGTGCCAGCAGCGACCATGGGGGCCTAACGAGCACTGAAGCTTTCTTT CASSDHGGLTSTEAFF NA TRBJ1-1 TRBV28 NA
TGTGCCAGCAGCTTCGGGACGGGAGAGGAAAAACTGTTTTTT CASSFGTGEEKLFF NA TRBJ1-4 TRBV7-9 NA
TGCGCCAGCAGCTACTCCGGGACAGGGGTGTACGAGCAGTACTTC CASSYSGTGVYEQYF NA TRBJ2-7 TRBV5-1 TRBD1
TGTGCCAGCAGCCAAGACGAGAACAGGATAACCGGGGAGCTGTTTTTT CASSQDENRITGELFF NA TRBJ2-2 TRBV14 NA
TGCGCCAGCAGCCAAGAGGGGAGGGCCTTTACGACTGAAGCTTTCTTT CASSQEGRAFTTEAFF few TRBJ1-1 TRBV4-1 NA
TGTGCCAGCAGTTCACCCGCCGACGGGATGAACGAGCAGTACTTC CASSSPADGMNEQYF once TRBJ2-7 TRBV6-5 NA
TGTGCCAGCAGCGCCGCGGGACCCCATTACGAGCAGTACTTC CASSAAGPHYEQYF NA TRBJ2-7 TRBV6-5 NA
TGTGCCACCAGTGATGATCGGACAGGGGGGTATGGCTACACCTTC CATSDDRTGGYGYTF NA TRBJ1-2 TRBV24-1 TRBD1
TGTGCCAGCATAGAACTAGCGGCAAGTGGGGAGCAGTACTTC CASIELAASGEQYF NA TRBJ2-7 TRBV2 TRBD2
TGTGCCACCAGTGACCCACAGGTCGGAGGCTACACCTTC CATSDPQVGGYTF few TRBJ1-2 TRBV24-1 NA
TGTGCCAGCAGGGTGGCGGGGCCCTATGGCTACACCTTC CASRVAGPYGYTF NA TRBJ1-2 TRBV7-2 NA
TGTGCCAGCAGTGTCAGGGATTTCCAGCCCCAGCATTTT CASSVRDFQPQHF once TRBJ1-5 TRBV12-3/TRBV12-4 NA
TGTGCCAGCAGTTTTAGGGGTGGTAACACTGAAGCTTTCTTT CASSFRGGNTEAFF NA TRBJ1-1 TRBV28 NA
TGTGCCAGGATACCGGGACAGGGAAATGAAAAACTGTTTTTT CARIPGQGNEKLFF NA TRBJ1-4 TRBV27 TRBD1
TGTGCCAGTGGGGAGGGGTTAAACACTGAAGCTTTCTTT CASGEGLNTEAFF NA TRBJ1-1 TRBV19 NA
TGCAGCGCTCTTCCGAGGACTGAAGCTTTCTTT CSALPRTEAFF NA TRBJ1-1 TRBV29-1 NA
TGCGCCAGCAGCTTGTTGGATAAAGGGAGGAACTATGGCTACACCTTC CASSLLDKGRNYGYTF NA TRBJ1-2 TRBV5-1 NA
TGTGCCAGCAGCCCTGGGACAGGGGTTAATTCACCCCTCCACTTT CASSPGTGVNSPLHF NA TRBJ1-6 TRBV7-9 TRBD1
TGTGCCAGCAGCCCCAGGGTGAACTATGGCTACACCTTC CASSPRVNYGYTF NA TRBJ1-2 TRBV28 NA
TGTGCCAGCAGTGAGCAGGGCCCCCCAAACTATGGCTACACCTTC CASSEQGPPNYGYTF NA TRBJ1-2 TRBV2 NA
TGTGCCAGCAGCTTGCAAGCAGGGGGTTCCCACGAGCAGTACTTC CASSLQAGGSHEQYF NA TRBJ2-7 TRBV5-5 TRBD1
TGTGCCAGCAGTCCATGGCACAATCAGCCCCAGCATTTT CASSPWHNQPQHF NA TRBJ1-5 TRBV27 NA
TGTGCCAGCAGTGATGGGACAGGGATTAATGGCTACACCTTC CASSDGTGINGYTF NA TRBJ1-2 TRBV2 TRBD1
TGTGCCAGCAGTGACGGACAGTCCACAGATACGCAGTATTTT CASSDGQSTDTQYF NA TRBJ2-3 TRBV2 NA
TGTGCCAGCAGCTCCTTGACAGCTATGAGCTCCTACAATGAGCAGTTCTTC CASSSLTAMSSYNEQFF NA TRBJ2-1 TRBV7-6 NA
TGCAGCGTTGAAAGACAGCACCAAGAGACCCAGTACTTC CSVERQHQETQYF NA TRBJ2-5 TRBV29-1 NA
TGTGCCAGCAGCCTTGCCCGAATTCAGCGGCGATACTCCTACAATGAGCAGTTCTTC CASSLARIQRRYSYNEQFF NA TRBJ2-1 TRBV7-9 NA